Described below is a single TCR beta chain sequence and its context. Its recognized antigen is unknown. No much larger clonotype is one base removed from it; base qualities were not supplied. The sample is drawn from a study of cytomegalovirus exposure and HLA in healthy donors (dated 2017 in TCRdb). Study-level background: According to a later analysis, one platform produced both the 120 validation repertoires and the 550 to 800 repertoires of the first cohort. A separate validation cohort of 100 to 150 different subjects was used in addition to the roughly 670-subject first cohort. The study aimed to test whether signatures of past pathogen exposure could be identified by cataloging public T cell receptors. To predict cytomegalovirus infection status, the study brought together high-throughput TCR immunosequencing, statistical association of individual TCRs with disease status, and machine learning. General findings and caveats noted by the study authors: The classifier was reported to diagnose cytomegalovirus status with high specificity and sensitivity in both the original cohort and the validation cohort. The validation cohort had no HLA typing available for a later analysis, so co-occurrence within that cohort was assessed over all 130 or so repertoires. Most TCR sequences were observed very rarely across donors, whereas some public TCRs were present in many individuals. Of the cluster scores, 94% were above 0 in a later analysis, which found that TCRs clustered in the first cohort also tended to co-occur in the roughly 130 validation repertoires. Three of the identified cytomegalovirus-associated TCR beta chains were confirmed in vitro to be specific for cytomegalovirus antigens. The study listed 164 TCR beta chains as associated with cytomegalovirus. It was suggested by the authors that the approach could potentially be generalized to other disease states and immunological phenotypes.

The donors belonged to the validation cohort of around 110 subjects, which was separate from the 666-subject first cohort. Receptor libraries were prepared by the immunoSEQ multiplex PCR assay. The authors processed their data as follows. To diagnose cytomegalovirus status from the catalog of TCR beta chain sequences, a statistical classification framework was built. TCRdb took this table from immuneACCESS and kept in-frame rearrangements with V and J called. Such tables lack part of the clones; where checked against another copy, unresolved V genes explain under half of the gap, and the rest is unexplained. V, J and clone size were drawn from that table, and D and trimming were deduced from the DNA. The sample records 90,000 to 150,000 clones, approximately 87% of which are singletons. Jointly, the top ten make up roughly 6% of the sample. The CDR3 holds 16 amino acids from the cysteine to the phenylalanine. Of the read, only the CDR3 DNA is kept; its 48 bases are in frame from base 1. Relative to germline, V is missing 0 bases and J is missing 4 bases, with 4 bases of the junction outside any gene match.

This clonotype was sampled from a woman between 18 and 30 years old in good health and CMV-seropositive. The sample was PBMCs. The chain links TRBV23-1 with TRBJ2-2, and 8 bases in between align with TRBD2. TRBV23-1 carries the ORF label, with uncertain function. For the CDR3, the sequence is CASSQSRGGPTGELFF. The nucleotides are TGCGCCAGCAGTCAATCCCGGGGGGGCCCCACCGGGGAGCTGTTTTTT.